The source of this TCR beta chain is a study of shared clonotypes between healthy human individuals (TCRdb year 2020). At the level of the whole study: A few men and a couple of women, aged 18 to 49 years, made up the cohort. To increase sequencing depth and limit assay-specific biases, TCR repertoire library preparation and sequencing were carried out by different laboratories using diverse techniques. Between about 0.85 and 9.5 billion PBMCs per donor were obtained by leukapheresis. The study deeply sequenced blood TCR repertoires of five healthy adults to estimate repertoire size and the extent of clonotype sharing between individuals.

TCR CDR3 regions were amplified from genomic DNA by multiplex PCR using the deep immunoSEQ assay. Genomic DNA extracted from each cell subset was distributed evenly over all wells of several immunoSEQ 96-well plates, and each plate served as one replicate. For unsorted PBMC, each replicate PCR was loaded with approximately 320 ng genomic DNA, equivalent to about 30,000 T cell genomes. Ten immunoSEQ deep assay plates were used to sequence the unsorted PBMC genomic DNA. Purified libraries were quantified with a Qubit 3.0 fluorometer, sized on a Bioanalyzer 2100, and re-quantified with the KAPA Library Quantification kit. Every immunoSEQ 96-well plate was sequenced on a separate single-read 150-cycle Illumina NextSeq 550 flow cell. Per the authors' processing: The immunoSEQ output contained only junctional sequences without quality scores, so filtering could not match that applied to full-length reads. To assign V/J genes and CDR3, sequences were annotated against IMGT germline references using PyIR, a Python wrapper for IgBLAST v1.9. Any read was removed if the V/J assignment was weak (E-value above 1e-6), the CDR3 was missing, or the read contained stop codons, out-of-frame junctions, or ambiguous translated residues. V3J clonotypes were defined by identical inferred V gene, J gene, and CDR3 amino acid sequence. The percentage overlap between two repertoires was calculated by dividing the number of shared unique clonotypes by the size of the smaller repertoire. Three approaches were used to assess repertoire richness: RTK rarefaction, the Chao1 estimator, and Recon v2.1 estimates of unobserved clonotypes. In its TCRdb copy, this immuneACCESS table keeps in-frame sequences only and misses some clones. Where compared with another copy, unresolved V genes explain less than half of these, and the others have no known cause. V, J and clone size are taken as reported in that table, and D and trimming were inferred from the DNA itself. A total of about 92,000 clones appear in this sample, over 40% of them only once. The ten largest clones add up to about 15% of the sample.

Points the paper makes about the study in general: Because the study included a small number of donors, the genetic and exposure-history diversity represented was limited. Based on pairwise subsampling, the degree of clonotype sharing among donors was expected to be affected by sequencing depth. Sampling was restricted to blood, and TCR repertoires in tissues likely differ from the TCR repertoires found in blood.

Regarding this clone: Its antigen is currently not known. No much larger clonotype is one base removed from it; base qualities were not supplied.

Healthy HIV-negative adults with no recently reported acute infections or vaccinations were included as donors. Only Caucasian adults living in Nashville, Tennessee, USA were represented among the donors. In the unsorted samples, 90 million to 100 million PBMCs were counted, and genomic DNA was extracted using the QIAamp DNA Blood Mini kit. After blood collection by leukapheresis, PBMCs were isolated using Ficoll-Histopaque density gradient centrifugation and then cryopreserved in the vapor phase of liquid nitrogen. From its cysteine to its phenylalanine, the CDR3 spans 15 amino acids. The kept DNA is CDR3 alone, 45 bases in frame from the first base. For this chain, trimming is 3 bases at the V end and 4 bases at the J end, and the number of junction bases without a gene match is 10. CDR1 is given as SGDLS and CDR2 as YYNGEE, both from the germline V gene.

The sequencing input was PBMCs. The V and J segments used are TRBV9 and TRBJ2-7, with TRBD2 matching 7 junction bases. The origin of this receptor is a middle-aged woman in good health. Some clones in this sample may be carry-over from other donors' samples. The CDR3 region: CASSAQGGREYEQYF. The DNA reads as follows: TGTGCCAGCAGCGCCCAGGGAGGGCGGGAATACGAGCAGTACTTC.